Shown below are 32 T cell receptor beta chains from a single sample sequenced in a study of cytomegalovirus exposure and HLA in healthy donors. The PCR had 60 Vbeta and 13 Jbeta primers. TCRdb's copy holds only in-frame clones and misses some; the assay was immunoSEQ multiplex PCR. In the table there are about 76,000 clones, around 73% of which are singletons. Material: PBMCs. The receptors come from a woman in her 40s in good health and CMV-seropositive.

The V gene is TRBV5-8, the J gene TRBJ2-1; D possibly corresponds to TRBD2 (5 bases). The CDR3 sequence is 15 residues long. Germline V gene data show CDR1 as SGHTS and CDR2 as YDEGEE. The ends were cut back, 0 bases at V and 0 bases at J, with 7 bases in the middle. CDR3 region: CASSLAGYSYNEQFF. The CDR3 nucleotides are TGTGCCAGCAGCTTGGCGGGGTACTCCTACAATGAGCAGTTCTTC.

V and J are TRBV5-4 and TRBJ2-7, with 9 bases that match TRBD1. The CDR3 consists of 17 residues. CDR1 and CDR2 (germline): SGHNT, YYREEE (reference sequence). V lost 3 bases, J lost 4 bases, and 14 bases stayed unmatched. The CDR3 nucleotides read TGTGCCAGCAGCTGGGGGACACAGGGGGCGAGGGCGTACGAGCAGTACTTC. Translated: CASSWGTQGARAYEQYF.

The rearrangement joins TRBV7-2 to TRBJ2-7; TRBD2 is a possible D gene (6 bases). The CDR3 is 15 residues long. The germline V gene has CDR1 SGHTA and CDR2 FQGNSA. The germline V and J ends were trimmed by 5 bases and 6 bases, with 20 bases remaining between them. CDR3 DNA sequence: TGTGCCAGCAGCCAGGTGGCGGGGTTCCTTCGCGAGCAGTACTTC. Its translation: CASSQVAGFLREQYF.

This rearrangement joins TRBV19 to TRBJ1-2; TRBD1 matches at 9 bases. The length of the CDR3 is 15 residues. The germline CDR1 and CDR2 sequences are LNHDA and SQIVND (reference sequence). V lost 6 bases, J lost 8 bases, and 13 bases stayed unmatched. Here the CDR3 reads CASSHPTGGTKGYTF. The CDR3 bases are TGTGCCAGTAGCCACCCAACAGGGGGCACCAAAGGCTACACCTTC. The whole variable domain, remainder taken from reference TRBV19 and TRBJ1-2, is DGGITQSPKYLFRKEGQNVTLSCEQNLNHDAMYWYRQDPGQGLRLIYYSQIVNDFQKGDIAEGYSVSREKKESFPLTVTSAQKNPTAFYLCASSHPTGGTKGYTFGSGTRLTVV.

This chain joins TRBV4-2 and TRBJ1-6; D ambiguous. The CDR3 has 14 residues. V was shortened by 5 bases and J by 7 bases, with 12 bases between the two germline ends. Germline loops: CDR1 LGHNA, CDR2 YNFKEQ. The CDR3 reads CASSLRLPNSPLHF. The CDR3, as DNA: TGTGCCAGCAGCTTGAGGTTACCGAATTCACCCCTCCACTTT.

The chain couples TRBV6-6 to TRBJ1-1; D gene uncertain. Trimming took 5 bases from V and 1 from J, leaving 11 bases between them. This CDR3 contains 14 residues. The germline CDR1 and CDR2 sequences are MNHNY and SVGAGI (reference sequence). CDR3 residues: CASSITQRNTEAFF. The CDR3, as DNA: TGTGCCAGCAGTATCACACAGAGGAACACTGAAGCTTTCTTT.

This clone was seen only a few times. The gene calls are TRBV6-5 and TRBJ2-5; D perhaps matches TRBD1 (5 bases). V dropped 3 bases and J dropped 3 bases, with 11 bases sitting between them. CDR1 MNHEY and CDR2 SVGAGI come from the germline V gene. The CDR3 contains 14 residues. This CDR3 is CASSYNVGEETQYF. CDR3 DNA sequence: TGTGCCAGCAGTTATAATGTAGGGGAAGAGACCCAGTACTTC.

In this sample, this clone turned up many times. CDR3 sequence: CASSQDFSGGPNEQFF. The DNA for the CDR3 is TGTGCCAGCAGCCAAGATTTTAGCGGGGGGCCCAATGAGCAGTTCTTC. The V and J genes are TRBV4-2 and TRBJ2-1, with 10 bases lining up with TRBD2. This CDR3 has 16 amino acids. With 0 bases clipped from V and 6 bases from J, the junction kept 5 bases outside the gene matches. CDR1 and CDR2 from the germline V gene are LGHNA and YNFKEQ.

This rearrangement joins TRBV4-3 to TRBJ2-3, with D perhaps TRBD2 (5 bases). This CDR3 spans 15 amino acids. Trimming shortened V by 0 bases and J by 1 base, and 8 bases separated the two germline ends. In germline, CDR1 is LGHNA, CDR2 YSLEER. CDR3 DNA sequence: TGCGCCAGCAGCCAAGAAAAGCGGCGCACAGATACGCAGTATTTT. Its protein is CASSQEKRRTDTQYF.

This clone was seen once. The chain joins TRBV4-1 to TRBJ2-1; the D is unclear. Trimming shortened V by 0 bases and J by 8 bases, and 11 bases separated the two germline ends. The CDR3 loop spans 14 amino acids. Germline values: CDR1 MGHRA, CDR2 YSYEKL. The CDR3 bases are TGCGCCAGCAGCCAAGATGTTAGTTTGTATGAGCAGTTCTTC. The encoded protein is CASSQDVSLYEQFF.

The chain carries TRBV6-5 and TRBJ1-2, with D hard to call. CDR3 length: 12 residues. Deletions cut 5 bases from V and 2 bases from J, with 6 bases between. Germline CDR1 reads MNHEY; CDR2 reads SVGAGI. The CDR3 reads CASSERNYGYTF. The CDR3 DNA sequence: TGTGCCAGCAGTGAGAGGAACTATGGCTACACCTTC.

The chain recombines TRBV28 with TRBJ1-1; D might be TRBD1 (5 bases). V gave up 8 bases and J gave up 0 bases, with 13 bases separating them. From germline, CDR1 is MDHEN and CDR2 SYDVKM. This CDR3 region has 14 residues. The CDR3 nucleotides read TGTGCCAGCGCGCTGCCAGGGATGAACACTGAAGCTTTCTTT. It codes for CASALPGMNTEAFF.

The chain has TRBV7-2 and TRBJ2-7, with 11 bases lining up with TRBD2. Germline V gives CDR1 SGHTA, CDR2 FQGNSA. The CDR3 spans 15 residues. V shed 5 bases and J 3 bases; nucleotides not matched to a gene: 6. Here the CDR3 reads CASSTLSGGGYEQYF. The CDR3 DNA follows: TGTGCCAGCAGCACCCTTAGCGGGGGGGGCTACGAGCAGTACTTC.

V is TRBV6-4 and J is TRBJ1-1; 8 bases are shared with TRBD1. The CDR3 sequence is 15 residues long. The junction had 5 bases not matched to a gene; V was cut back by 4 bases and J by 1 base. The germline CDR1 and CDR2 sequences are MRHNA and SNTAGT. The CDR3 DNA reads TGTGCCAGCAGTGCGGACAGGGAAGCGAACACTGAAGCTTTCTTT. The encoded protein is CASSADREANTEAFF.

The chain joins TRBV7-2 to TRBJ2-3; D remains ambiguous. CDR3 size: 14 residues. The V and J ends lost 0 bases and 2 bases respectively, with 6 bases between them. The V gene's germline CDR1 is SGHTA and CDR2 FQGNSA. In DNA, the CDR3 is TGTGCCAGCAGCTTAGCGGTAGCCACAGATACGCAGTATTTT. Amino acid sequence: CASSLAVATDTQYF.

For the CDR3, the DNA is TGTGCCAGCAGCTGGGGGGGGACTGAAGCTTTCTTT. Its translation: CASSWGGTEAFF. The chain is built from TRBV5-6 and TRBJ1-1; perhaps TRBD1 as D (5 bases). Trimming pared 3 bases from V and 5 bases from J, leaving 8 bases between. CDR3 length: 12 residues. Germline V lookup: CDR1 SGHDT, CDR2 YYEEEE.

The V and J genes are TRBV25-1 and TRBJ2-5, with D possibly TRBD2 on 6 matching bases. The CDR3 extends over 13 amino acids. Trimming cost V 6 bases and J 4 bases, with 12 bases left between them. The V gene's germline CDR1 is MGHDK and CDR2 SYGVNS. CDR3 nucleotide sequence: TGTGCCAGCAGGCGGGGTTGGGTAGAGACCCAGTACTTC. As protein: CASRRGWVETQYF.

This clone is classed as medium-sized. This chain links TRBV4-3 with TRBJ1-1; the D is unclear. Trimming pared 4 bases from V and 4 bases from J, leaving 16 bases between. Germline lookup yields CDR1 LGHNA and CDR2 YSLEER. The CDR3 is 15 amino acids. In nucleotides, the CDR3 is TGCGCCAGCAGCCTGGGCCCCAGCCCGACCACTGAAGCTTTCTTT. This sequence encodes CASSLGPSPTTEAFF.

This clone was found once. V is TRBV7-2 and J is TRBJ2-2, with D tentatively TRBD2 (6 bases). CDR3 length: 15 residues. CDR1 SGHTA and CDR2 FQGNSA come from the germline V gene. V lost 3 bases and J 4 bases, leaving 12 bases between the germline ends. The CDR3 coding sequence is TGTGCCAGCAGCTTTGGAGGGGTTGGCACCGGGGAGCTGTTTTTT. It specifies CASSFGGVGTGELFF. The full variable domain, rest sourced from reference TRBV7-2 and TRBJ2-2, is GAGVSQSPSNKVTEKGKDVELRCDPISGHTALYWYRQSLGQGLEFLIYFQGNSAPDKSGLPSDRFSAERTGGSVSTLTIQRTQQEDSAVYLCASSFGGVGTGELFFGEGSRLTVL.

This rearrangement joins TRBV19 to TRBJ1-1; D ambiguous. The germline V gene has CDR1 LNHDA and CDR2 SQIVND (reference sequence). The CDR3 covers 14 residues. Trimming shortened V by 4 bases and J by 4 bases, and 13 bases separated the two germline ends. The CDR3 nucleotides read TGTGCCAGTAGTAGTAGGGAGGCGGGCACTGAAGCTTTCTTT. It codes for CASSSREAGTEAFF.

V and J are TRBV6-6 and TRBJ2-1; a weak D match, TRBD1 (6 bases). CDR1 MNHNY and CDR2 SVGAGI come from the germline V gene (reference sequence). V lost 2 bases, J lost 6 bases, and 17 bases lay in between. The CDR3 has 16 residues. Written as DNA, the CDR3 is TGTGCCAGCAGTTACGGCGTATACGTCAGGGGCAATGAGCAGTTCTTC. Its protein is CASSYGVYVRGNEQFF.

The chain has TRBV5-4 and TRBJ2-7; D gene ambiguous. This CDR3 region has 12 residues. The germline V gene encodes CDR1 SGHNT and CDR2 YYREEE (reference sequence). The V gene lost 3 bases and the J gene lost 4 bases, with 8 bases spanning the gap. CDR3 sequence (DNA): TGTGCCAGCAGCTATGAGTTTTACGAGCAGTACTTC. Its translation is CASSYEFYEQYF.

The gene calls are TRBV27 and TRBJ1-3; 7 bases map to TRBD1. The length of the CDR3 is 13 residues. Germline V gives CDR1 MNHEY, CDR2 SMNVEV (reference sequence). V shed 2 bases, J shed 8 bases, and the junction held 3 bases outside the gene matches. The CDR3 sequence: CASSLRRGDTIYF. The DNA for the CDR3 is TGTGCCAGCAGTTTACGCAGGGGGGACACCATATATTTT.

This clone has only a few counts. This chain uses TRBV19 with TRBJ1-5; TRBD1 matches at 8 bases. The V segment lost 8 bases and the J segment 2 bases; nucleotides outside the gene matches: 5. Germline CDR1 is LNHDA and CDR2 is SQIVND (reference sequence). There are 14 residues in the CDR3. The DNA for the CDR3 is TGTGCCAGTTCCGAGGACAGGGGCAATCAGCCCCAGCATTTT. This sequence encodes CASSEDRGNQPQHF. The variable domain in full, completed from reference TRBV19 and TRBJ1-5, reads DGGITQSPKYLFRKEGQNVTLSCEQNLNHDAMYWYRQDPGQGLRLIYYSQIVNDFQKGDIAEGYSVSREKKESFPLTVTSAQKNPTAFYLCASSEDRGNQPQHFGDGTRLSIL.

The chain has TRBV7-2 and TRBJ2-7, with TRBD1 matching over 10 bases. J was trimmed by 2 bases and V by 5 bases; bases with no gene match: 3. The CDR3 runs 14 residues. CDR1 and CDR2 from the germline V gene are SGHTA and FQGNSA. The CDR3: CASSIGQGAYEQYF. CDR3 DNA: TGTGCCAGCAGCATAGGACAGGGGGCCTACGAGCAGTACTTC. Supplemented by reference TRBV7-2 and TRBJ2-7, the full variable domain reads GAGVSQSPSNKVTEKGKDVELRCDPISGHTALYWYRQSLGQGLEFLIYFQGNSAPDKSGLPSDRFSAERTGGSVSTLTIQRTQQEDSAVYLCASSIGQGAYEQYFGPGTRLTVT.

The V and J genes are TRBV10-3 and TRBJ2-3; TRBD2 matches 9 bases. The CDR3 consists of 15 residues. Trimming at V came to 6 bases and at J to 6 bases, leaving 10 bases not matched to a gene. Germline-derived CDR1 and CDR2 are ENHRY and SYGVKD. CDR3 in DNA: TGTGCCATCAGCGATGGGGCGGGGGGGGCGGATACGCAGTATTTT. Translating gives CAISDGAGGADTQYF.

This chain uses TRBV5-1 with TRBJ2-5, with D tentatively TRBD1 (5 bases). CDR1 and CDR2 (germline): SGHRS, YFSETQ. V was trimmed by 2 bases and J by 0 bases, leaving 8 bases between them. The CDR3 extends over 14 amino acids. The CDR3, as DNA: TGCGCCAGCAGCTTTTTGACAGACCAAGAGACCCAGTACTTC. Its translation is CASSFLTDQETQYF.

The CDR3 spells CASSLGQGPTDTQYF. Written as DNA, the CDR3 is TGTGCCAGCAGCTTAGGTCAGGGGCCCACAGATACGCAGTATTTT. The J gene is TRBJ2-3, the V gene TRBV7-7; D might be TRBD1 (6 bases). V lost 1 base to trimming and J lost 2 bases, with 10 bases between them. The CDR3 totals 15 residues. Germline V CDR1 and CDR2: SSHAT, FNYEAQ (reference sequence).

The CDR3 spells CASSTTSGPYEQYF. CDR3 in DNA: TGTGCCAGCAGCACGACTAGCGGGCCCTACGAGCAGTACTTC. The chain joins TRBV7-2 to TRBJ2-7, with TRBD2 identical over 10 bases. The CDR3 is made up of 14 amino acids. Trimming removed 5 bases from V and 2 bases from J; junction bases left unmatched: 3. Per the germline V gene, CDR1 is SGHTA and CDR2 is FQGNSA.

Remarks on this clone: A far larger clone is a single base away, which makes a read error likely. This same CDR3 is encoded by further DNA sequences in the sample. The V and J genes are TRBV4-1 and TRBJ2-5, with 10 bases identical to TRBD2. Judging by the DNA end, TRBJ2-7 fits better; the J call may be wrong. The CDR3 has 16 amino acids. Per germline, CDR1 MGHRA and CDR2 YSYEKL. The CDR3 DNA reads TGCGCCAGCAGCCAAGATCCCCAGCGGGGGGGCGACGAGCAGTACTTC. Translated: CASSQDPQRGGDEQYF.

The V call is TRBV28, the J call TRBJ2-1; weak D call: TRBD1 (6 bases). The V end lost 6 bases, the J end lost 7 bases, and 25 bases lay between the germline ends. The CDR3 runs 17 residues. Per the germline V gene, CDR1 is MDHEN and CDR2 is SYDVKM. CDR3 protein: CASSSGTRVMGGNEQFF. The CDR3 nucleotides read TGTGCCAGCAGCTCCGGGACAAGGGTTATGGGTGGTAATGAGCAGTTCTTC.

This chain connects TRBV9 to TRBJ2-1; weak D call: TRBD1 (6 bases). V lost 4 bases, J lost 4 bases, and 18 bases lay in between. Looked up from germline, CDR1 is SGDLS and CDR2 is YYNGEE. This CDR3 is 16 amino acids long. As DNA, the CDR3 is TGTGCCAGCAGCTCTCGGGACATTAACAGATACAATGAGCAGTTCTTC. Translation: CASSSRDINRYNEQFF.